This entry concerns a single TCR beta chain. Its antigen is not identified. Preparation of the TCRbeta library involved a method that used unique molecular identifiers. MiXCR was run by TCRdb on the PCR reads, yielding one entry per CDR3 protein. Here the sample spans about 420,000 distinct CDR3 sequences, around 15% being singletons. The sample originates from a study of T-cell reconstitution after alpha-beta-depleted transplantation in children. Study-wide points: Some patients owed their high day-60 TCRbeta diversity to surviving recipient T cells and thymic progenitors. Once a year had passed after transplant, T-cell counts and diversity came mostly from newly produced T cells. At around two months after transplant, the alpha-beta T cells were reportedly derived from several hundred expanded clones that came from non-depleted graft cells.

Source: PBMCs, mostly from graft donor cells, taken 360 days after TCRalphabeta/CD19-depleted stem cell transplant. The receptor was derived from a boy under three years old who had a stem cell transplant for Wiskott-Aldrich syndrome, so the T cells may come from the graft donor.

The CDR3 sequence: CASSQDGAGGPQETQYF. CDR3 sequence (DNA): TGCGCCAGCAGCCAAGATGGAGCGGGGGGCCCCCAAGAGACCCAGTACTTC. The chain is built from TRBV4-1 and TRBJ2-5; 9 nucleotides agree with TRBD2. The CDR3 extends over 17 amino acids. Looked up from germline, CDR1 is MGHRA and CDR2 is YSYEKL. Unmatched junction bases numbered 6, after V lost 0 bases and J lost 1 base.